Below are 27 T cell receptor beta chains sequenced from a single sample in a study of radiation and T cells in renal cell carcinoma. This sample's time point: baseline pretreatment blood. As to treatment: 15 Gy SBRT to primary tumor, nephrectomy 4 weeks later. TCRdb keeps only in-frame clones here, not all; method: immunoSEQ multiplex PCR. The sample lists 150,000 or so clones, about 85% occurring once. Material: blood, obtained from a patient whose treatment included radiotherapy and nephrectomy. The receptors derive from a woman between 65 and 79 years old with renal cell carcinoma.

This clone was seen once. V usage is TRBV13 and J usage is TRBJ1-2, with TRBD1 matching 9 bases. The CDR3 has 15 residues. V was pared by 6 bases and J by 2 bases, with 7 bases of the junction left unmatched. Germline-derived CDR1 and CDR2 are PRHDT and FYEKMQ (reference sequence). The CDR3 DNA reads TGTGCCAGCAGTTACCGGGACAGGGCCAACTATGGCTACACCTTC. Translation gives CASSYRDRANYGYTF.

CDR3 sequence (DNA): TGTGCCAGCAGCTTAGCTGCGTTCGACACCATATATTTT. As protein: CASSLAAFDTIYF. The rearrangement uses TRBV7-2 and TRBJ1-3; no clear D. The germline V and J ends were trimmed by 0 bases and 8 bases, with 8 bases remaining between them. The length of the CDR3 is 13 residues. The germline V gene encodes CDR1 SGHTA and CDR2 FQGNSA.

The J gene is TRBJ1-3, the V gene TRBV28; D might be TRBD1 (6 bases). V lost 3 bases and J lost 4, with 13 bases in between. The CDR3 length is 15 residues. CDR1 MDHEN and CDR2 SYDVKM come from the germline V gene. The CDR3 loop reads CASSFGQGPGNTIYF. In DNA form, the CDR3 reads TGTGCCAGCAGTTTTGGTCAGGGGCCAGGAAACACCATATATTTT.

V is TRBV27 and J is TRBJ2-7; D may be TRBD1 (6 bases). V lost 5 bases, J lost 2 bases, and 19 bases lay in between. The CDR3 runs to 16 residues. Germline-derived CDR1 and CDR2 are MNHEY and SMNVEV (reference sequence). The CDR3 loop is CASSPSTGLKTYEQYF. CDR3 coding DNA: TGTGCCAGCAGTCCTTCCACAGGGCTCAAAACCTACGAGCAGTACTTC.

This chain joins TRBV7-2 and TRBJ2-2; the D gene is possibly TRBD2 (5 bases). The CDR3 loop spans 15 amino acids. V was cut by 2 bases and J by 6 bases, with 13 bases left in between. Germline CDR1 and CDR2: SGHTA and FQGNSA. CDR3: CASSLSLAGAGELFF. CDR3 bases: TGTGCCAGCAGCTTATCTCTAGCCGGGGCCGGGGAGCTGTTTTTT.

This clone has only a few counts. The chain has TRBV19 and TRBJ1-5; the D is unclear. Per the germline V gene, CDR1 is LNHDA and CDR2 is SQIVND (reference sequence). The CDR3 has 12 residues. Trimming left V 7 bases short and J 6 bases short, with 10 bases between. The CDR3 loop reads CASTSGGQPQHF. CDR3 DNA sequence: TGTGCCAGTACCTCAGGAGGTCAGCCCCAGCATTTT. Supplemented by reference TRBV19 and TRBJ1-5, the full variable domain reads DGGITQSPKYLFRKEGQNVTLSCEQNLNHDAMYWYRQDPGQGLRLIYYSQIVNDFQKGDIAEGYSVSREKKESFPLTVTSAQKNPTAFYLCASTSGGQPQHFGDGTRLSIL.

V usage is TRBV7-2 and J usage is TRBJ2-4; D is tentatively TRBD1 or TRBD2 (5 bases each). Germline CDR1 reads SGHTA; CDR2 reads FQGNSA. With 4 bases removed from V and 3 bases from J, the gap between germline ends came to 10 bases. The CDR3 is 14 residues long. The DNA for the CDR3 is TGTGCCAGCAGCTCGGGACCCAACAAAAACATTCAGTACTTC. Amino acid sequence: CASSSGPNKNIQYF.

The CDR3 protein is CASSERGAEAFF. CDR3 nucleotide sequence: TGTGCCAGCAGTGAGAGAGGGGCTGAAGCTTTCTTT. The chain joins TRBV6-1 to TRBJ1-1; maybe TRBD1 (5 bases). This CDR3 spans 12 amino acids. Germline V gene data show CDR1 as MNHNS and CDR2 as SASEGT. The V end lost 3 bases, the J end lost 6 bases, and 8 bases lay between the germline ends.

The chain uses TRBV14 and TRBJ2-7, with 7 bases matching TRBD1. The CDR3 covers 15 residues. Unmatched junction bases numbered 8, after V lost 3 bases and J lost 3 bases. Germline V gene sequence: CDR1 SGHDN, CDR2 FVKESK. The CDR3 nucleotides are TGTGCCAGCAGCCAGGGCCGGACAGGTCTCTACGAGCAGTACTTC. Translating gives CASSQGRTGLYEQYF.

The chain couples TRBV5-1 to TRBJ2-5, with 9 bases identical to TRBD2. The germline CDR1 and CDR2 sequences are SGHRS and YFSETQ. The CDR3 is 17 amino acids. Trimming removed 1 base from V and 5 bases from J; junction bases left unmatched: 12. The CDR3 loop reads CASSLYGGGALGETQYF. CDR3 DNA: TGCGCCAGCAGCTTGTATGGCGGGGGGGCCCTAGGGGAGACCCAGTACTTC. The whole variable domain, filled in from reference TRBV5-1 and TRBJ2-5, reads KAGVTQTPRYLIKTRGQQVTLSCSPISGHRSVSWYQQTPGQGLQFLFEYFSETQRNKGNFPGRFSGRQFSNSRSEMNVSTLELGDSALYLCASSLYGGGALGETQYFGPGTRLLVL.

This sequence joins TRBV10-3 and TRBJ2-5; 10 nucleotides agree with TRBD2. V was clipped by 0 bases and J by 5 bases; unmatched bases: 3. Germline lookup yields CDR1 ENHRY and CDR2 SYGVKD. The CDR3 contains 15 residues. The CDR3 sequence: CAISESSGGFETQYF. In DNA form, the CDR3 reads TGTGCCATCAGTGAGTCTAGCGGGGGGTTCGAGACCCAGTACTTC.

DNA for the CDR3: TGTGCCAGCAGCCCCGGGGTCAGGGCCAATGAGCAGTTCTTC. It is translated as CASSPGVRANEQFF. The chain recombines TRBV7-6 with TRBJ2-1; D tentatively fits TRBD1 or TRBD2 (5 bases each). The CDR3 sequence is 14 residues long. Looked up from germline, CDR1 is SGHVS and CDR2 is FNYEAQ. Trimming removed 5 bases from V and 6 bases from J, with 14 bases in between.

The V gene is TRBV19, the J gene TRBJ2-1, with TRBD2 matching 8 bases. This CDR3 region has 16 residues. Germline V gives CDR1 LNHDA, CDR2 SQIVND (reference sequence). V shed 3 bases, J shed 9 bases, and the junction held 13 bases outside the gene matches. The CDR3 DNA reads as TGTGCCAGTAGTATGTTGGCGGGGGGCCTCGGTGGTGAGCAGTTCTTC. This translates into CASSMLAGGLGGEQFF.

The chain has TRBV6-1 and TRBJ1-2; D is possibly TRBD1 (6 bases). This CDR3 is built from 13 residues. In germline, CDR1 is MNHNS, CDR2 SASEGT. The germline V and J ends were trimmed by 3 bases and 3 bases, with 8 bases remaining between them. DNA for the CDR3: TGTGCCAGCAGTGACTGGACAGACTATGGCTACACCTTC. Amino acid sequence: CASSDWTDYGYTF.

This sequence joins TRBV4-2 and TRBJ2-5; 7 nucleotides line up with TRBD1. The CDR3 totals 16 residues. CDR1 LGHNA and CDR2 YNFKEQ come from the germline V gene. J was trimmed by 7 bases and V by 0 bases; bases with no gene match: 11. The CDR3 bases are TGTGCCAGCAGCCAAGATATAGGAAAACAGGGGCTGACCCAGTACTTC. Its protein is CASSQDIGKQGLTQYF.

The V call is TRBV9, the J call TRBJ2-3, with 8 nucleotides matching TRBD2. Germline loops: CDR1 SGDLS, CDR2 YYNGEE. The CDR3 contains 16 residues. V was pared by 4 bases and J by 7 bases, with 14 bases of the junction left unmatched. The CDR3 DNA reads as TGTGCCAGCAGCCCCACGGTTGGAGCGGGGGACCATACGCAGTATTTT. The encoded protein is CASSPTVGAGDHTQYF.

The chain couples TRBV5-5 to TRBJ2-7, with a weak D call TRBD2 (5 bases). Germline V lookup: CDR1 SGHKS, CDR2 YYEKEE (reference sequence). CDR3 length: 14 amino acids. V gave up 4 bases and J gave up 3 bases, with 14 bases separating them. The DNA of the CDR3 is TGTGCCAGCAGCCTCGTGCCCGAGGGCTACGAGCAGTACTTC. It encodes CASSLVPEGYEQYF.

The chain carries TRBV5-6 and TRBJ1-2; D call uncertain. Trimming took off 4 bases at V and 5 bases at J, with 12 bases between the two ends. Germline CDR1 reads SGHDT; CDR2 reads YYEEEE. The CDR3 has 13 residues. The CDR3 reads CASSPGIAYGYTF. CDR3 in DNA: TGTGCCAGCAGCCCCGGGATAGCTTATGGCTACACCTTC. Supplemented by reference TRBV5-6 and TRBJ1-2, the full variable domain reads DAGVTQSPTHLIKTRGQQVTLRCSPKSGHDTVSWYQQALGQGPQFIFQYYEEEERQRGNFPDRFSGHQFPNYSSELNVNALLLGDSALYLCASSPGIAYGYTFGSGTRLTVV.

J is TRBJ2-5 and V is TRBV30, with no clear D. The assigned J gene may be wrong: the sequence end matches TRBJ2-7 better. The CDR3 loop spans 12 amino acids. CDR1 is GTSNPN, CDR2 SVGIG, per germline (reference sequence). The CDR3 is CAWSVGVYEQYF. Here the CDR3 DNA reads TGTGCCTGGAGTGTAGGTGTCTACGAGCAGTACTTC.

The chain links TRBV9 to TRBJ2-7; a possible D gene is TRBD1 (5 bases). Trimming removed 0 bases at V and 1 base at J, with 14 bases between. The CDR3 totals 16 residues. CDR1 is SGDLS and CDR2 is YYNGEE in the germline V gene. The CDR3 nucleotides read TGTGCCAGCAGCGTAGGGGGCGGCGGACGATCCTACGAGCAGTACTTC. The encoded protein is CASSVGGGGRSYEQYF.

The gene calls are TRBV11-2 and TRBJ1-1; tentatively, D is TRBD1 (6 bases). This CDR3 has 16 amino acids. Trimming removed 3 bases at V and 3 bases at J, with 17 bases between. Germline values: CDR1 SGHAT, CDR2 FQNNGV. CDR3 amino acids: CASSFASGGRDTEAFF. The CDR3 nucleotides read TGTGCCAGCAGCTTTGCGTCGGGGGGCCGGGACACTGAAGCTTTCTTT.

The J gene is TRBJ2-1, the V gene TRBV10-3; tentative D call: TRBD2 (6 bases). CDR3 length: 14 residues. Germline V gene sequence: CDR1 ENHRY, CDR2 SYGVKD. V was shortened by 11 bases and J by 5 bases, with 19 bases between the two germline ends. In nucleotides, the CDR3 is TGTGCCGTAAGTGGCGGAGGGGCGAACAATGAGCAGTTCTTC. It translates to CAVSGGGANNEQFF.

This clone was recorded once. The chain uses TRBV5-1 and TRBJ2-7; 8 bases map to TRBD1. Germline V gene sequence: CDR1 SGHRS, CDR2 YFSETQ. The CDR3 totals 13 residues. Trimming cost V 4 bases and J 5 bases; bases outside gene matches: 5. CDR3 sequence reads: CASSGRGLDEQYF. Written as DNA, the CDR3 is TGCGCCAGCAGCGGCAGGGGGCTCGACGAGCAGTACTTC.

The V gene is TRBV5-1, the J gene TRBJ1-1, with 7 bases matching TRBD1. CDR3 length equals 15 residues. V shed 0 bases, J shed 4 bases, and the junction held 6 bases outside the gene matches. The germline gives CDR1 SGHRS, CDR2 YFSETQ. CDR3 nucleotides: TGCGCCAGCAGCTTGGCCCTCGGACAGGCCACTGAAGCTTTCTTT. Translating gives CASSLALGQATEAFF.

The chain combines TRBV19 with TRBJ1-3, with D unresolved. Trimming pared 1 base from V and 0 bases from J, leaving 7 bases between. CDR3 length equals 15 residues. CDR1 LNHDA and CDR2 SQIVND come from the germline V gene (reference sequence). This chain's CDR3 is CASSIGESSGNTIYF. The CDR3 nucleotides read TGTGCCAGTAGTATAGGAGAGAGCTCTGGAAACACCATATATTTT.

The genes are TRBV21-1 and TRBJ2-1; TRBD2 is the table's D call and was not checked against the DNA. TRBV21-1 corresponds to a pseudogene. The CDR3 loop spans 20 amino acids. CDR3 sequence (DNA): TGTGCCAGCAGCAAAGGGCCGGGTGCGGGGGTTATTCCCTCCTACAATGAGCAGTTCTTC. This gives the protein CASSKGPGAGVIPSYNEQFF.

This chain's CDR3 is CASSQDWGLADSDEQFF. CDR3 nucleotide sequence: TGTGCCAGCAGCCAAGATTGGGGACTAGCGGACTCAGATGAGCAGTTCTTC. The rearrangement joins TRBV14 to TRBJ2-1; 11 bases are shared with TRBD2. V was clipped by 0 bases and J by 8 bases; unmatched bases: 9. The CDR3 is 17 residues long. Germline V CDR1 and CDR2: SGHDN, FVKESK.